This section outlines one T cell receptor (beta chain) sequence together with its context. Antigen specificity is unknown. CDR3 length: 17 residues. Repertoires were generated with immunoSEQ multiplex PCR, while TCRdb's copy carries only in-frame clones and drops some. The sample yields about 90,000 clones, under 95% seen once. The data belong to a study of graft-versus-host responses after intestinal transplantation. Here the sequenced sample was unstimulated CD4+ T cells sorted from spleen or lymph node cells, taken before transplant. The source is a human donor who was the organ donor for an intestinal transplant. The rearrangement joins TRBV21-1 to TRBJ1-2; no DNA check was done on the table's D call, TRBD1. TRBV21-1 is a recognized pseudogene. The CDR3 nucleotides are TGTGCCAGCAGCAAAGGAGTAGGGGACAGAGAAAACTATGGCTACACCTTC. It is translated as CASSKGVGDRENYGYTF.